This T cell receptor beta chain is drawn from a study of T cells in Graves' hyperthyroidism and ophthalmopathy (dated by TCRdb to 2018 to 2020). Notes on the research overall: Peripheral blood samples were taken at initial diagnosis, before any treatment was given. To identify distinguishing TCR V-J signatures, a discovery cohort of around 100 patients was used, comprising approximately 40 with Graves' ophthalmopathy and around 57 with stable Graves' hyperthyroidism. Whether ophthalmopathy could be predicted prospectively was tested in an independent validation cohort made up of under 20 hyperthyroidism patients plus 17 patients who later progressed to ophthalmopathy. The 90 or so discovery patients were randomly split 7:3 into training and test sets. The study also compared thyroid tissue and blood T-cell repertoires from a handful of Graves' hyperthyroidism patients. After blood sampling, hyperthyroidism patients were treated with methimazole at a starting dose of 30 mg daily, and ophthalmopathy patients were treated with high-dose intravenous methylprednisolone. The paper reports TCR Vbeta CDR3 sequencing of approximately 140 peripheral blood samples: under 45 ophthalmopathy, fewer than 80 hyperthyroidism and 17 progressor patients. Points the paper makes about the study in general: Most expanded thyroid clonotypes (frequency above 0.001) were also detected in blood, suggesting blood repertoires may reflect thyroid immune responses. Ophthalmopathy was separated from stable hyperthyroidism by a 13 V-J signature model, with approximately 85% sensitivity and roughly 81% specificity obtained in cross-validation and 80%/75% obtained in testing. Sample size was not statistically predetermined, and investigators were not blinded to group allocation. In validation, the model predicted progression to ophthalmopathy with 55% to 71% sensitivity and roughly 75% specificity, a median of 6.5 months before onset.

In the ophthalmopathy patients, disease was moderately to severely active, with a Clinical Activity Score of 3 or more, a NOSPECS grade of 4 or more, and a duration of less than 3 months. The study excluded patients with uncontrolled infections, other autoimmune diseases, pregnancy or lactation. Clinical symptoms, serum thyroxine and TRAb, thyroid ultrasound, and orbital computed tomography formed the basis for the diagnoses. PBMCs were separated from 8 to 10 ml of fresh peripheral blood using Ficoll-Paque density gradient centrifugation. Total RNA was extracted with Trizol reagent, and quality was checked on an Agilent 2100 Bioanalyzer. This clonotype occurred many times. What antigen it recognizes has not been identified. No quality values exist for individual bases; no much larger clone is one base distant. The CDR3, cysteine through phenylalanine, is 14 amino acids long. The sequence is cut down to CDR3 DNA, 42 bases in frame from base 1. The germline V gene provides CDR1 SNHLY and CDR2 FYNNEI. The V end gives up 5 bases and the J end 3 bases, leaving 4 bases in the junction not matched to a gene.

The TCR beta CDR3 regions were amplified from RNA transcripts. The TCR CDR3 was subjected to a first round of RT-PCR using the HTBI primer set and the Qiagen OneStep RT-PCR kit. The libraries were constructed in a second round of multiplex PCR and then size-selected and purified. Paired-end sequencing of the libraries was performed with 100 bp reads on an Illumina HiSeq2000. The authors' analysis ran thus. SOAPnuke was used to process the raw data, throwing out any read that contained adapters or uncalled bases, had a mean Phred below 15, or lacked an exact constant-primer or identifier match. High-quality paired reads were merged using COPE v1.2.5, and each unique nucleotide sequence was defined as a clonotype. MiTCR v1.1 was used to align the clonotypes against IMGT TRBV, TRBD and TRBJ reference segments. Analysis was restricted to V-J combinations with a frequency above 0.0001, which covered roughly 99% of repertoires. The TCS score was defined as F50 (clonal expansion) divided by E x V (chaos), with BLOSUM62-based TCRdist calculated between CDR3 peptides within each V-J. Welch's t-statistics and random forest reduced 500 to 550 V-J features to roughly 13, which were used in a naive Bayes classifier (R e1071). The Morisita-Horn index was used to measure how similar the thyroid and blood repertoires were. TCRdb applied fastp at Q25 and MiXCR to the public reads, then kept only in-frame beta chains. CDR3 protein duplicates are merged, each entry listing the most common genes and DNA. The authors' filters were not applied to this entry. For this sample there are 600,000 to 700,000 distinct CDR3 sequences; 14% to 15% appear just once. The ten top clones hold approximately 4.2% of the sample.

In this chain, TRBV2 is recombined with TRBJ1-5; 7 bases in the junction line up with TRBD1. The origin of this receptor is a woman between 35 and 50 years old with Graves' ophthalmopathy. The specimen sequenced was blood. The CDR3 has the sequence CASSTTGINQPQHF. The bases are TGTGCCAGCAGTACGACAGGGATCAATCAGCCCCAGCATTTT.